This T cell receptor (beta chain) came from a study of OX40 agonist ivuxolimab in advanced cancers. Study-wide background: As their treatment, patients were administered ivuxolimab, an agonistic anti-OX40 (CD134) antibody.

Data came from immunoSEQ multiplex PCR; TCRdb stores just in-frame clones and leaves some out. The sample has 75,000 to 95,000 clones; approximately 92% are singletons. This clone has a single count. Germline CDR1 is MDHEN and CDR2 is SYDVKM. Trimming left V 3 bases short and J 6 bases short, with 11 bases between. CDR3 length equals 14 residues. The material sequenced was CD4+ or CD8+ T cells sorted from blood, taken in a trial of the OX40 agonist ivuxolimab. The chain recombines TRBV28 with TRBJ1-4; TRBD1 is a possible D gene (5 bases). The source of this sequence is an adult with an advanced solid tumor such as melanoma, head and neck, liver or kidney cancer. DNA for the CDR3: TGTGCCAGCAGTTTGGGGGGGGAACATGAAAAACTGTTTTTT. It codes for CASSLGGEHEKLFF.